These 3 T cell receptor beta chains share one sample of origin, sequenced in a study of OX40 agonist ivuxolimab in advanced cancers. Sequencing was performed with immunoSEQ multiplex PCR; in TCRdb, only in-frame clones are kept and a portion is missing. The table shows some 57,000 clones, with about nine tenths occurring only once. The sequencing used CD4+ or CD8+ T cells sorted from blood, collected in a trial of the OX40 agonist ivuxolimab. Every receptor here comes from an adult with an advanced solid tumor such as melanoma, head and neck, liver or kidney cancer.

The V and J genes are TRBV7-2 and TRBJ2-5, with a tentative D call TRBD1 (5 bases). Trimming left V 5 bases short and J 0 bases short, with 13 bases between. The germline gives CDR1 SGHTA, CDR2 FQGNSA. The CDR3 runs 15 residues. CDR3 protein: CASSRQRQYQETQYF. CDR3 in DNA: TGTGCCAGCAGCCGACAGCGTCAGTACCAAGAGACCCAGTACTTC.

The V and J genes are TRBV9 and TRBJ1-3; TRBD1 might be the D (5 bases). The CDR3 runs to 14 residues. V was pared by 3 bases and J by 2 bases, with 9 bases between. Germline V gene data show CDR1 as SGDLS and CDR2 as YYNGEE. The CDR3 reads CASSAGTAGNTIYF. CDR3 DNA sequence: TGTGCCAGCAGCGCCGGGACTGCTGGAAACACCATATATTTT.

CDR3 residues: CASSPSMNTEAFF. The CDR3 bases are TGTGCCAGCAGCCCCAGCATGAACACTGAAGCTTTCTTT. This rearrangement joins TRBV14 to TRBJ1-1; D is unclear. In germline, CDR1 is SGHDN, CDR2 FVKESK. CDR3 size: 13 residues. V lost 4 bases and J lost 0, with 6 bases in between.